This TCR beta chain is from a study of shared T cell receptors in the human thymus. The V and J ends lost 7 bases and 2 bases respectively, with 14 bases between them. Germline assignment: CDR1 SQVTM and CDR2 ANQGSEA. CDR3 size: 13 residues. Sequencing was performed with immunoSEQ multiplex PCR; in TCRdb, only in-frame clones are kept and a portion is missing. The top ten clones hold about 0.0094% of a sample with 640,000 or so clones, more than 70% of them seen once. These same data were also listed under a study on human thymus T cells. That work states: Those donating were healthy Finnish infants in corrective surgery for congenital heart defects. From resections taken during corrective heart surgery, the thymus tissue was obtained. V and J gene usage appeared biased in thymic and blood repertoires. Related research described strongly overlapping thymic repertoires in unrelated people.

This receptor was obtained from a boy in the first two years of life with a congenital heart defect. The sample comprised thymocytes. This chain uses TRBV29-1 with TRBJ1-1; D uncertain. CDR3 in DNA: TGCAGCGGGTTGAGTAGGAGTAACACTGAAGCTTTCTTT. Protein product: CSGLSRSNTEAFF.